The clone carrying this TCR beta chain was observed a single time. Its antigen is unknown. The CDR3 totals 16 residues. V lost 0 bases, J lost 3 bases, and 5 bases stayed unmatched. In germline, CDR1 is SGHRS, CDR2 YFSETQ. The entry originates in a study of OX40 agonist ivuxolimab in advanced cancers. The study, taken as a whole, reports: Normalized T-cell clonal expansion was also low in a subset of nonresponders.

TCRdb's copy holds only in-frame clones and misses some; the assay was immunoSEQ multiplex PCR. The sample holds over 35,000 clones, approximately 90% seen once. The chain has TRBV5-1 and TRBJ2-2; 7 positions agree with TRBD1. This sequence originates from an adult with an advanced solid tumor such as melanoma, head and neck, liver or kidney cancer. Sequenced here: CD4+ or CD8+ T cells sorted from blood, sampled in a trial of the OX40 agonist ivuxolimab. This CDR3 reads CASSLGGQLHTGELFF. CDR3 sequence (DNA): TGCGCCAGCAGCTTGGGGGGACAGCTTCACACCGGGGAGCTGTTTTTT.